This is a list of T cell receptor beta chains from one sample in a study of blood T cell repertoires in COVID-19. TCRdb's table, derived via immunoSEQ multiplex PCR, lists solely in-frame clones and lacks some. Of under 100,000 clones in the sample, roughly 80% were seen once. The sample taken for sequencing was peripheral blood. The receptors come from a man aged 80 or over with active or convalescent COVID-19. CDR3s include the opening cysteine and the closing phenylalanine or tryptophan. A D gene is named only where the DNA matches it firmly. Some rows mark clone size as missing; the rest say once, few, many or name a class of expanded clone.

TRBV3-1/TRBV3-2,15,few,TRBJ2-2,NA,CASSQGYGGTGELFF,TGTGCCAGCAGCCAAGGATACGGGGGTACCGGGGAGCTGTTTTTT
TRBV7-2,13,NA,TRBJ2-3,NA,CASSSREEDTQYF,TGTGCCAGCAGCTCCCGAGAGGAGGATACGCAGTATTTT
TRBV19,13,NA,TRBJ2-1,NA,CASSITVGNEQFF,TGTGCCAGTAGTATAACGGTCGGGAATGAGCAGTTCTTC
TRBV18,15,NA,TRBJ2-3,NA,CASSPSGGNTDTQYF,TGTGCCAGCTCACCGAGTGGGGGGAATACAGATACGCAGTATTTT
TRBV29-1,14,NA,TRBJ2-5,NA,CSGRYNSYQETQYF,TGCAGCGGCCGTTATAACAGTTATCAAGAGACCCAGTACTTC
TRBV4-2,14,NA,TRBJ2-5,NA,CASSHGQSQETQYF,TGTGCCAGCAGCCATGGACAGAGCCAAGAGACCCAGTACTTC
TRBV9,17,NA,TRBJ2-1,TRBD2,CASSVVPSGGEANEQFF,TGTGCCAGCAGCGTAGTTCCTAGCGGGGGAGAAGCTAATGAGCAGTTCTTC
TRBV2,14,NA,TRBJ2-5,NA,CASSEVPGGSSQYF,TGTGCCAGCAGTGAAGTCCCAGGCGGGTCCTCCCAGTACTTC
TRBV28,15,NA,TRBJ1-1,NA,CASSLFRIMNTEAFF,TGTGCCAGCAGTTTATTCAGGATTATGAACACTGAAGCTTTCTTT
TRBV6-1,17,NA,TRBJ2-1,TRBD2,CASSVLVGTTVYNEQFF,TGTGCCAGCAGTGTCCTTGTGGGGACTACCGTATACAATGAGCAGTTCTTC
TRBV4-2,15,NA,TRBJ1-2,NA,CASSQGSRDNYGYTF,TGTGCCAGCAGCCAAGGGTCGAGGGATAACTATGGCTACACCTTC
TRBV10-3,13,NA,TRBJ1-5,NA,CAISEYRDQPQHF,TGTGCCATCAGTGAGTACAGGGACCAGCCCCAGCATTTT
TRBV7-6,17,once,TRBJ2-1,NA,CASSFGGTYRSYNEQFF,TGTGCCAGCAGCTTCGGGGGTACGTATCGCTCCTACAATGAGCAGTTCTTC
TRBV12-2,15,once,TRBJ2-3,NA,CASRLGGQGTDTQYF,TGTGCAAGTCGCTTAGGGGGGCAGGGAACAGATACGCAGTATTTT
TRBV7-2,15,NA,TRBJ1-3,NA,CASSFDGHSGNTIYF,TGTGCCAGCAGCTTTGACGGACACTCTGGAAACACCATATATTTT
TRBV19,13,NA,TRBJ1-2,TRBD1,CASSDQGAGGYTF,TGTGCCAGTAGCGACCAGGGGGCTGGTGGCTACACCTTC
TRBV10-2,14,NA,TRBJ2-4,TRBD1,CASSEQGPKNIQYF,TGCGCCAGCAGTGAACAGGGGCCCAAAAACATTCAGTACTTC
TRBV28,14,once,TRBJ1-5,NA,CASSLGDNYQPQHF,TGTGCCAGCAGTTTGGGGGACAACTATCAGCCCCAGCATTTT
TRBV5-1,14,once,TRBJ1-1,TRBD1,CASSFRDSPTEAFF,TGCGCCAGCAGCTTTCGGGACAGCCCCACTGAAGCTTTCTTT
TRBV5-1,17,NA,TRBJ2-4,NA,CASSLGSVGVAKNIQYF,TGCGCCAGCAGCCTGGGGTCCGTCGGGGTAGCCAAAAACATTCAGTACTTC
TRBV11-2,16,NA,TRBJ2-3,TRBD1,CASSTKGQGASDTQYF,TGTGCCAGCAGCACAAAGGGACAGGGGGCATCAGATACGCAGTATTTT
TRBV28,13,NA,TRBJ2-5,NA,CASTPAGKETQYF,TGTGCCAGCACGCCGGCGGGGAAAGAGACCCAGTACTTC
TRBV6-4,13,NA,TRBJ2-5,NA,CASSEAPRGTQYF,TGTGCCAGCAGTGAGGCCCCAAGGGGGACCCAGTACTTC
TRBV18,16,once,TRBJ2-1,TRBD2,CASSRATSGRGNEQFF,TGTGCCAGCTCACGCGCGACTAGCGGGAGAGGAAATGAGCAGTTCTTC
TRBV4-1,12,NA,TRBJ2-3,NA,CASTVGTDTQYF,TGCGCCAGTACAGTGGGCACAGATACGCAGTATTTT
TRBV3-1/TRBV3-2,14,few,TRBJ2-5,TRBD2,CASSRFPGLATQYF,TGTGCCAGCAGCCGTTTCCCGGGACTAGCGACCCAGTACTTC
TRBV7-6,16,NA,TRBJ2-6,NA,CASSTRGGVGANVLTF,TGTGCCAGCAGCACCAGGGGTGGGGTAGGGGCCAACGTCCTGACTTTC
TRBV19,16,NA,TRBJ2-3,TRBD2,CASSMRSGSYTDTQYF,TGTGCCAGTAGTATGAGAAGCGGGAGTTACACAGATACGCAGTATTTT
TRBV30,15,NA,TRBJ2-2,TRBD1,CAWSARTGTSGELFF,TGTGCCTGGAGTGCACGGACAGGGACGTCCGGGGAGCTGTTTTTT
TRBV4-1,11,NA,TRBJ2-1,TRBD1,CASSSGQGSFF,TGCGCCAGCAGCTCCGGACAGGGGTCGTTCTTC
TRBV6-5,14,NA,TRBJ2-1,NA,CASSPVAGESEQFF,TGTGCCAGCAGTCCGGTCGCAGGGGAGAGTGAGCAGTTCTTC
TRBV19,14,NA,TRBJ1-5,TRBD1,CASSADRFNQPQHF,TGTGCCAGTAGTGCGGACAGGTTCAATCAGCCCCAGCATTTT
TRBV29-1,15,NA,TRBJ2-1,TRBD2,CSVEGLAGGQDEQFF,TGCAGCGTTGAAGGTCTAGCGGGGGGCCAAGATGAGCAGTTCTTC
TRBV5-5,14,NA,TRBJ1-5,NA,CASSFRSSNQPQHF,TGTGCCAGCAGCTTTAGAAGTAGCAATCAGCCCCAGCATTTT
TRBV2,17,once,TRBJ1-5,TRBD1,CASSGGQGARNNQPQHF,TGTGCCAGCAGTGGGGGACAGGGGGCGAGAAACAATCAGCCCCAGCATTTT
TRBV24-1,15,NA,TRBJ2-2,NA,CATVTGSSNTGELFF,TGTGCCACCGTAACCGGGAGCTCGAACACCGGGGAGCTGTTTTTT
TRBV5-1,14,NA,TRBJ2-5,NA,CASSQQGNQETQYF,TGCGCCAGCAGCCAACAGGGTAATCAAGAGACCCAGTACTTC
TRBV7-2,15,NA,TRBJ2-3,NA,CASSSTPLGADTQYF,TGTGCCAGCAGCTCGACCCCGCTAGGGGCAGATACGCAGTATTTT
TRBV6-6,16,NA,TRBJ2-3,TRBD1,CASSAGTARLLDTQYF,TGTGCCAGCAGTGCAGGGACAGCGAGGTTGCTCGATACGCAGTATTTT
TRBV10-3,13,NA,TRBJ2-1,NA,CAISEGRGNEQFF,TGTGCCATCAGTGAGGGCCGGGGCAATGAGCAGTTCTTC
TRBV2,12,NA,TRBJ1-4,NA,CASSYDSVKLFF,TGTGCCAGCAGTTACGACAGCGTGAAACTGTTTTTT